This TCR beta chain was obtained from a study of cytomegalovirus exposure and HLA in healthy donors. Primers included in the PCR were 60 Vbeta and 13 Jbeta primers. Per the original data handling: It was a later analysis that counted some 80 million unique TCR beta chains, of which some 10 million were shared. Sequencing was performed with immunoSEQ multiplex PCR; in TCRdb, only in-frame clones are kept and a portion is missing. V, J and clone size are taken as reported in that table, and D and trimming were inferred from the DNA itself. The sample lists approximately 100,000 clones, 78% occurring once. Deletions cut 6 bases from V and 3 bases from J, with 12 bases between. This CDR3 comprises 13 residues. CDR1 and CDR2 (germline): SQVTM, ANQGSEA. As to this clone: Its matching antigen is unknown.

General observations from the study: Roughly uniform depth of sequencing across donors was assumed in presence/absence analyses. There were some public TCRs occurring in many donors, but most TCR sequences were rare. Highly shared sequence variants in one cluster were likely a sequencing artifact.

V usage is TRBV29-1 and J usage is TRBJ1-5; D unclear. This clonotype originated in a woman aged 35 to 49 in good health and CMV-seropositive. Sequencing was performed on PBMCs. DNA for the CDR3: TGCAGCGTCCGCGACAATTTCAATCAGCCCCAGCATTTT. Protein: CSVRDNFNQPQHF.